Listed below are T cell receptor beta chains from one sample, sequenced in a study of blood T cell repertoires in COVID-19. Only in-frame clones appear in the TCRdb table, and some are missing; sequencing was by immunoSEQ multiplex PCR. Of fewer than 350,000 clones in the sample, roughly 86% are singletons; the top ten hold about 1%. Sequencing was performed on PBMCs or T cells enriched from blood (not recorded which). Every receptor here comes from a woman aged 25 to 39 who had recovered from COVID-19. Both conserved end residues are part of each CDR3. Each record gives: V gene, J gene, clone size, D gene, CDR3 protein, CDR3 DNA. The D gene is left open where the match is weak. Only some rows state a clone size, as once, few, many or a class for expanded clones.

V gene: TRBV18; J gene: TRBJ2-7; clone size: .; D gene: TRBD1; CDR3 protein: CASSPDRKKAYEQYF; CDR3 DNA: TGTGCCAGCTCACCGGACAGGAAGAAGGCCTACGAGCAGTACTTC
V gene: TRBV4-1; J gene: TRBJ2-3; clone size: .; D gene: TRBD2; CDR3 protein: CASSLGLAHTQYF; CDR3 DNA: TGCGCCAGCAGCCTCGGACTAGCGCATACGCAGTATTTT
V gene: TRBV9; J gene: TRBJ2-1; clone size: .; D gene: TRBD2; CDR3 protein: CASSVAGGSNEQFF; CDR3 DNA: TGTGCCAGCAGCGTCGCGGGGGGGAGCAATGAGCAGTTCTTC
V gene: TRBV6-6; J gene: TRBJ1-1; clone size: .; D gene: .; CDR3 protein: CASSPSGSEAFF; CDR3 DNA: TGTGCCAGCAGTCCCTCGGGTTCTGAAGCTTTCTTT
V gene: TRBV3-1/TRBV3-2; J gene: TRBJ2-7; clone size: .; D gene: .; CDR3 protein: CASSQDSYEQYF; CDR3 DNA: TGTGCCAGCAGCCAAGACAGCTACGAGCAGTACTTC
V gene: TRBV27; J gene: TRBJ1-3; clone size: .; D gene: .; CDR3 protein: CASSVTGWAGNTIYF; CDR3 DNA: TGTGCCAGCAGTGTTACAGGATGGGCTGGAAACACCATATATTTT
V gene: TRBV5-1; J gene: TRBJ1-6; clone size: .; D gene: .; CDR3 protein: CASSLYSSAGNSPLHF; CDR3 DNA: TGCGCCAGCAGCTTGTATTCCTCGGCAGGGAATTCACCCCTCCACTTT
V gene: TRBV18; J gene: TRBJ2-5; clone size: .; D gene: .; CDR3 protein: CASSPLGETQYF; CDR3 DNA: TGTGCCAGCTCACCACTCGGAGAGACCCAGTACTTC
V gene: TRBV11-3; J gene: TRBJ1-1; clone size: .; D gene: .; CDR3 protein: CASSVTGNTEAFF; CDR3 DNA: TGTGCCAGCAGCGTAACAGGGAACACTGAAGCTTTCTTT
V gene: TRBV5-1; J gene: TRBJ2-7; clone size: .; D gene: .; CDR3 protein: CASSLLGATGEQYF; CDR3 DNA: TGCGCCAGCAGCTTGCTGGGGGCTACCGGTGAGCAGTACTTC
V gene: TRBV25-1; J gene: TRBJ2-2; clone size: .; D gene: .; CDR3 protein: CASSETTANTGELFF; CDR3 DNA: TGTGCCAGCAGTGAAACAACAGCGAACACCGGGGAGCTGTTTTTT
V gene: TRBV6-5; J gene: TRBJ1-1; clone size: .; D gene: .; CDR3 protein: CASSYSGRGQDTEAFF; CDR3 DNA: TGTGCCAGCAGTTACTCGGGCAGGGGTCAGGACACTGAAGCTTTCTTT
V gene: TRBV28; J gene: TRBJ1-2; clone size: once; D gene: .; CDR3 protein: CASSLSPQGAGYTF; CDR3 DNA: TGTGCCAGCAGTTTATCCCCCCAAGGAGCTGGCTACACCTTC
V gene: TRBV7-9; J gene: TRBJ2-7; clone size: few; D gene: TRBD1; CDR3 protein: CASSLGGTAYEQYF; CDR3 DNA: TGTGCCAGCAGCTTAGGAGGGACAGCCTACGAGCAGTACTTC
V gene: TRBV18; J gene: TRBJ2-1; clone size: once; D gene: TRBD2; CDR3 protein: CASSPRLATSGMGNEQFF; CDR3 DNA: TGTGCCAGCTCACCAAGGTTAGCAACTAGCGGGATGGGGAATGAGCAGTTCTTC
V gene: TRBV28; J gene: TRBJ2-7; clone size: .; D gene: .; CDR3 protein: CASRQGRNEQYF; CDR3 DNA: TGTGCCAGCAGACAGGGACGGAACGAGCAGTACTTC